This T cell receptor (beta chain) was profiled in a study of blood T cell repertoires in COVID-19. TCRdb keeps only in-frame clones here, not all; method: immunoSEQ multiplex PCR. The repertoire has about 160,000 clones, roughly 88% of them found once; the top ten carry about 2.5%. This CDR3 is 17 amino acids long. Trimming removed 0 bases from V and 2 bases from J; junction bases left unmatched: 9. Germline CDR1 reads SGHDT; CDR2 reads YYEEEE. The origin of this receptor is a man between 18 and 35 years old with acute or convalescent COVID-19. The chain carries TRBV5-6 and TRBJ2-5; 8 nucleotides line up with TRBD2. Input material: peripheral blood. The CDR3 here is CASSLAKRGGNQETQYF. The CDR3 DNA sequence: TGTGCCAGCAGCTTGGCCAAACGGGGGGGCAATCAAGAGACCCAGTACTTC.